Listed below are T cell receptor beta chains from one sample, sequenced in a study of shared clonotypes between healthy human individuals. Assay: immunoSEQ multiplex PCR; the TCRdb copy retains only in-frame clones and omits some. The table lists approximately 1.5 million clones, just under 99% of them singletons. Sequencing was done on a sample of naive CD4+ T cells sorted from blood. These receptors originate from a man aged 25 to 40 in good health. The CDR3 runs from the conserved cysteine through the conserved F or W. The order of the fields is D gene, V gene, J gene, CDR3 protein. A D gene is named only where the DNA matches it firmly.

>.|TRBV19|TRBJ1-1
CASSIVGPNTEAFF
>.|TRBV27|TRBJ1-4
CASSLWGNEKLFF
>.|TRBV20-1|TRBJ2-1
CSAAAYNEQFF
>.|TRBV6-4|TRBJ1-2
CASRSGHRDGYTF
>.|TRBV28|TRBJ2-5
CASSLRQQETQYF
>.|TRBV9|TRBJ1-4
CASAGAGSEKLFF
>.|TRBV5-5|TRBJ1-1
CASLVAGEAFF
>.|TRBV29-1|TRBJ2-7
CSVGDTRSYEQYF
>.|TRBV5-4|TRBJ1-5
CASSISSRVTYQPQHF
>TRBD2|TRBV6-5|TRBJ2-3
CASSRDYTDTQYF
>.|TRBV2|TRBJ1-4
CASTAGSEKLFF
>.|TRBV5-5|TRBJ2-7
CASSLRVASYEQYF
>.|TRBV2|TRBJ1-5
CASSDDQPQHF
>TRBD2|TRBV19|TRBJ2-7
CASSTSGAGSYEQYF
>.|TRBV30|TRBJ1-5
CAWDSTHDQPQHF
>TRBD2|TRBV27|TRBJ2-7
CASSLLAGGYEQYF
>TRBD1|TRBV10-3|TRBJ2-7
CAIRDLRDSSYEQYF
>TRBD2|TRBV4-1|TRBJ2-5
CASSHVSGSRQETQYF
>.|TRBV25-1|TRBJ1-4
CASSDVTRGNEKLFF
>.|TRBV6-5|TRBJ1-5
CASSYSGDQPQHF
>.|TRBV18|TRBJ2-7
CASSPDRTYLSYEQYF
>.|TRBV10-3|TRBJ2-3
CAISEPTSPRGTDTQYF
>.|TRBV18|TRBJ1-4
CASTLGGTGEKLFF
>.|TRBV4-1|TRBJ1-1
CASSQAPTEAFF
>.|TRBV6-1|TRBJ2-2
CASDSVANTGELFF
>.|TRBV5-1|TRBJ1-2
CASSLTTGLHDGYTF
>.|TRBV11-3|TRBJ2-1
CASSSQGTYNEQFF
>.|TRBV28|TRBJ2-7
CASSLTRGYEQYF
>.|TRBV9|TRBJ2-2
CASSVGWGAGELFF
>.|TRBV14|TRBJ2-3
CASSQEVRGTQYF
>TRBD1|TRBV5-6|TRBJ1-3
CASSVQGANTIYF
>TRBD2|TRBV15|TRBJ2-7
CATSRGASGRYEQYF
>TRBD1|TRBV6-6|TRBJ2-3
CASSYGGQGNRDTQYF
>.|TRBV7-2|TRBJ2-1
CASSHYSDPGNEQFF
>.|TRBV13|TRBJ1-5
CASSARRGNQPQHF
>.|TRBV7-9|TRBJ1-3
CASSLRAFGNTIYF
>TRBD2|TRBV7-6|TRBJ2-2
CASSSLADGTGELFF
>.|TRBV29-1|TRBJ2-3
CSAKRTPTDTQYF
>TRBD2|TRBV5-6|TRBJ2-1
CASSPGLAGPTYYNEQFF
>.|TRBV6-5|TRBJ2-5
CASSFRLSETQYF
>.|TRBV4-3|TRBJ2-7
CASSLRTGLGAYEQYF
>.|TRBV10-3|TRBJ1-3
CAISGTYLTGNTIYF